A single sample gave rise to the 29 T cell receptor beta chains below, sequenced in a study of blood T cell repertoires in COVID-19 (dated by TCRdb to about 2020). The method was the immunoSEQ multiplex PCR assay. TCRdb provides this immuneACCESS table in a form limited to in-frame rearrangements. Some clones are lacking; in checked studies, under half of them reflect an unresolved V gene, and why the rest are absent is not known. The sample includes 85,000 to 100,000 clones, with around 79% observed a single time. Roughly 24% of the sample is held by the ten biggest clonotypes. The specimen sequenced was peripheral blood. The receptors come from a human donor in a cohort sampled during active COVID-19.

DNA for the CDR3: TGTGCCAGCAGCTTGGGAAGCGGGACGAGCTCCTACAATGAGCAGTTCTTC. Its translation: CASSLGSGTSSYNEQFF. The chain joins TRBV5-4 to TRBJ2-1; 7 bases fit TRBD2. The CDR3 covers 17 residues. The trim removed 0 bases at V and 0 bases at J, leaving 6 bases unmatched. The germline V gene has CDR1 SGHNT and CDR2 YYREEE (reference sequence).

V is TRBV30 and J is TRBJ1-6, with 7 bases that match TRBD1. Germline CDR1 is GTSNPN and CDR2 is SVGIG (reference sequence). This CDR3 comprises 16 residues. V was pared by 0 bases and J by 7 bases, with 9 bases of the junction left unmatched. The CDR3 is CAWSVQGGAKNSPLHF. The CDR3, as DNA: TGTGCCTGGAGTGTCCAAGGGGGCGCAAAAAATTCACCCCTCCACTTT.

CDR3 residues: CASSQDLDTIYF. In nucleotides, the CDR3 is TGTGCCAGCAGCCAAGACCTAGACACCATATATTTT. The rearrangement links TRBV4-2 to TRBJ1-3; no reliable D call. CDR1 is LGHNA, CDR2 YNFKEQ, per germline. The CDR3 length is 12 residues. V lost 0 bases, J lost 8 bases, and 5 bases lay in between.

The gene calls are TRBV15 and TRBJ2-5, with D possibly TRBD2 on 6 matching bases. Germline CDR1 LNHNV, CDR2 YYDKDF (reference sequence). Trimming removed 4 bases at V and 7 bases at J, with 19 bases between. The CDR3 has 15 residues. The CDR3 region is CATSTLGGAPGTQYF. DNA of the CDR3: TGTGCCACCAGCACTTTGGGCGGGGCACCCGGGACCCAGTACTTC.

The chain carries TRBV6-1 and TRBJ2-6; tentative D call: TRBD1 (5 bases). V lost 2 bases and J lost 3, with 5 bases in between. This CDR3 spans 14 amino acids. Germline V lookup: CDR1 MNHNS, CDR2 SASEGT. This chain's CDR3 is CASSERGGANVLTF. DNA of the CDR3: TGTGCCAGCAGTGAAAGGGGTGGGGCCAACGTCCTGACTTTC.

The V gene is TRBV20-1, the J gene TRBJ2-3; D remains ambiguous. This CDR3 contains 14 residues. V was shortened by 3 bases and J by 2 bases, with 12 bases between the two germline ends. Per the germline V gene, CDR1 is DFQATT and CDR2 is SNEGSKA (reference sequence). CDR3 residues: CSASLTETTDTQYF. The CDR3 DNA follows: TGCAGTGCTAGTCTAACGGAGACCACAGATACGCAGTATTTT.

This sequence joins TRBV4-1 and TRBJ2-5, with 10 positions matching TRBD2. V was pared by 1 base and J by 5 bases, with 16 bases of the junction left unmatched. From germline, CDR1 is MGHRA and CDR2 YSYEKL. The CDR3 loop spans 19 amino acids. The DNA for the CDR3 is TGCGCCAGCAGCCAAGCCCGGACAGGGCTAGCGGGAGCAGGGGAGACCCAGTACTTC. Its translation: CASSQARTGLAGAGETQYF.

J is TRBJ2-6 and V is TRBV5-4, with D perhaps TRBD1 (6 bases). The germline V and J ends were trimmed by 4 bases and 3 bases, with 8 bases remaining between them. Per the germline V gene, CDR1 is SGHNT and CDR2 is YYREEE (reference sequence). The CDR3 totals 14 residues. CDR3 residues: CASSPGVGANVLTF. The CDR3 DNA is TGTGCCAGCAGCCCAGGGGTTGGGGCCAACGTCCTGACTTTC.

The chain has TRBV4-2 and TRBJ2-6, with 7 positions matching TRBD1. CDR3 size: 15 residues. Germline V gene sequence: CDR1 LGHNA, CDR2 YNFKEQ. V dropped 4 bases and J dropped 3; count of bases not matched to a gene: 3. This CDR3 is CASSPTGVGANVLTF. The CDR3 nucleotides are TGTGCCAGCAGCCCCACAGGGGTTGGGGCCAACGTCCTGACTTTC.

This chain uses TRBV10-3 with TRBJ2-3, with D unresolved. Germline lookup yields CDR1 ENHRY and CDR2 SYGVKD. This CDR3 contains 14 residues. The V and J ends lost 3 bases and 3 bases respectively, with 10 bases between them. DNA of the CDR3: TGTGCCATCAGTGAAAGCAGGCCTACAGATACGCAGTATTTT. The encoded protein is CAISESRPTDTQYF.

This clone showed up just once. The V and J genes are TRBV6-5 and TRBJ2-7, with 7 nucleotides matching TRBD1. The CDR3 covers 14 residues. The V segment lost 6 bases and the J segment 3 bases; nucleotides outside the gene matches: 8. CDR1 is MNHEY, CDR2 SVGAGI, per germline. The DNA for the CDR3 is TGTGCCAGCAGCACCGGGACAGAGGACTACGAGCAGTACTTC. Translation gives CASSTGTEDYEQYF.

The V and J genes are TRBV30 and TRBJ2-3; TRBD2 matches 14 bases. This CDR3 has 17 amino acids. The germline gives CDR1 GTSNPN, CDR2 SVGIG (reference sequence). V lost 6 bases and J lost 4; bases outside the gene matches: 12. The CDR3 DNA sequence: TGTGCCTGCCCCGGGACTAGCGGGAGTATTCTCCCAGATACGCAGTATTTT. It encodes CACPGTSGSILPDTQYF.

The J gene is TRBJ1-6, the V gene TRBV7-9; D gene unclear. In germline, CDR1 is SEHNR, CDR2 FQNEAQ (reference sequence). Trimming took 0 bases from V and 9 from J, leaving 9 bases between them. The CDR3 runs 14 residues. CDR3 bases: TGTGCCAGCAGCTTAGCCCAACTGGTTTCACCCCTCCACTTT. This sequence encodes CASSLAQLVSPLHF.

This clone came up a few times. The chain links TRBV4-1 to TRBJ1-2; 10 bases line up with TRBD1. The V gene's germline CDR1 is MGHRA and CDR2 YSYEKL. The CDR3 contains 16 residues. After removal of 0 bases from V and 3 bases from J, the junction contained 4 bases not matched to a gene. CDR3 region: CASSQEAGQGYYGYTF. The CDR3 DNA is TGCGCCAGCAGCCAAGAAGCGGGACAGGGGTACTATGGCTACACCTTC.

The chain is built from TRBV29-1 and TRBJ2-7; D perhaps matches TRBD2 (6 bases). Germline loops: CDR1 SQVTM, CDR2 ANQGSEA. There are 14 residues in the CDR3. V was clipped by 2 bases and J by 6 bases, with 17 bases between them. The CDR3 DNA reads TGCAGCGTTGAACGGCGGGGAAAAAGTAGCGAGCAGTACTTC. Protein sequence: CSVERRGKSSEQYF.

DNA of the CDR3: TGTGCCAGCAGTGTCAGTGAAAAACTGTTTTTT. This sequence encodes CASSVSEKLFF. The chain combines TRBV2 with TRBJ1-4, with D unresolved. The CDR3 totals 11 residues. V shed 4 bases and J shed 7 bases, with 4 bases lying between them. Per germline, CDR1 SNHLY and CDR2 FYNNEI.

CDR3 loop: CASSLAPANEKLFF. The CDR3, as DNA: TGTGCCAGCAGCTTAGCGCCGGCTAATGAAAAACTGTTTTTT. The chain combines TRBV7-2 with TRBJ1-4; D call uncertain. The V gene's germline CDR1 is SGHTA and CDR2 FQGNSA. Trimming took 0 bases from V and 3 from J, leaving 5 bases between them. The CDR3 runs 14 residues.

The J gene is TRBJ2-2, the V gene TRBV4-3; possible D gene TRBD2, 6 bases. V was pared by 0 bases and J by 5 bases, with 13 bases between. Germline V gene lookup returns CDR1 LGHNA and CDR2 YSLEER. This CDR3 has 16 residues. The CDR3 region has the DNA TGCGCCAGCAGCCAAGAAGCGGTAGCGGAAACCGGGGAGCTGTTTTTT. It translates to CASSQEAVAETGELFF.

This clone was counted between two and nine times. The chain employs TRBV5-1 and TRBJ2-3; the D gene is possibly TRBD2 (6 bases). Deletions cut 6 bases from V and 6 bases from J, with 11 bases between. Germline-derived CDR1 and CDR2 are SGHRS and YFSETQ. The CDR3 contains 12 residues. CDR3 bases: TGCGCCAGCACCATCGGGGGTGATACGCAGTATTTT. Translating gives CASTIGGDTQYF.

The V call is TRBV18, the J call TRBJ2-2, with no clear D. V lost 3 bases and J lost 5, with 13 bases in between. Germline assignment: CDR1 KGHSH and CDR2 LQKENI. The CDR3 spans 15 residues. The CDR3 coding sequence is TGTGCCAGCTCACCTGCGAGCGTAGATACCGGGGAGCTGTTTTTT. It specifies CASSPASVDTGELFF.

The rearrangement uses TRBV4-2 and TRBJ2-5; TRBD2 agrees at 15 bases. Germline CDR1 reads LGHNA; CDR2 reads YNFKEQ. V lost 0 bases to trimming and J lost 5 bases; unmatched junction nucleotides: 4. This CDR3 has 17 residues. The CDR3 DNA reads TGTGCCAGCAGCCAAGAGAGGGGACTAGCGGGAGGTGAGACCCAGTACTTC. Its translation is CASSQERGLAGGETQYF.

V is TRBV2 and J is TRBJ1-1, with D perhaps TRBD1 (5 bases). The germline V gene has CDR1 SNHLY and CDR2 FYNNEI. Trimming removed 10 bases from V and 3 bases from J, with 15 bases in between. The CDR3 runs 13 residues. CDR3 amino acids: CATQGVGDTEAFF. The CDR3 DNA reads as TGTGCCACCCAAGGGGTTGGGGACACTGAAGCTTTCTTT.

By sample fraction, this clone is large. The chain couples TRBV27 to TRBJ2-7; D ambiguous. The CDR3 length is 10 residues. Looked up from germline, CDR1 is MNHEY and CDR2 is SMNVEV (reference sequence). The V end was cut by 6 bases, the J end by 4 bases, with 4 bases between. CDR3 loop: CASSHYEQYF. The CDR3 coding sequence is TGTGCCAGCAGCCATTACGAGCAGTACTTC.

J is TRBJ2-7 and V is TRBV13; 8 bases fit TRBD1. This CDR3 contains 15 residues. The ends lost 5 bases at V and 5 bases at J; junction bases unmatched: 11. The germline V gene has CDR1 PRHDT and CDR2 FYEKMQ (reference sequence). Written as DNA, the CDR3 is TGTGCCAGCAGCCATCAGGGGGCGCAGGTCCACGAGCAGTACTTC. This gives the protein CASSHQGAQVHEQYF.

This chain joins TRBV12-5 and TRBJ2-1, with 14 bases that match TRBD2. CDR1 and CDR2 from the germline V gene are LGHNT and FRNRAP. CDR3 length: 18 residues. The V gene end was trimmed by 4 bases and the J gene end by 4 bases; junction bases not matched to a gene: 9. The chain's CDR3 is CASGSSGLAGGAYNEQFF. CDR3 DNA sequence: TGTGCTAGTGGTTCCTCAGGACTAGCGGGAGGCGCATACAATGAGCAGTTCTTC.

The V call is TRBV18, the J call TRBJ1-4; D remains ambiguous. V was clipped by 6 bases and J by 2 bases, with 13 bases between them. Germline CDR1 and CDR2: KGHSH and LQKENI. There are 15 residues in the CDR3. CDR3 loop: CASSPPGRTNEKLFF. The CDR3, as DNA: TGTGCCAGCTCCCCCCCGGGGAGGACTAATGAAAAACTGTTTTTT.

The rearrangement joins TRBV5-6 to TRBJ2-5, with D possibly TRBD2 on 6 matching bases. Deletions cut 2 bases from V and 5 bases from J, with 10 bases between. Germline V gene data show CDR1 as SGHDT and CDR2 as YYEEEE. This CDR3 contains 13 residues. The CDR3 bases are TGTGCCAGCAGCTTCAGGGAGGTGGAGACCCAGTACTTC. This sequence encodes CASSFREVETQYF.

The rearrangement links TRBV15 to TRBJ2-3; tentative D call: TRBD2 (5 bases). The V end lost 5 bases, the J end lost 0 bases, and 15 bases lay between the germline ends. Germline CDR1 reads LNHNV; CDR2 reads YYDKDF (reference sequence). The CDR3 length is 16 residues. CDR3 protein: CATSSAGERSTDTQYF. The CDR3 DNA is TGTGCCACCAGCTCGGCTGGGGAGAGGAGCACAGATACGCAGTATTTT.

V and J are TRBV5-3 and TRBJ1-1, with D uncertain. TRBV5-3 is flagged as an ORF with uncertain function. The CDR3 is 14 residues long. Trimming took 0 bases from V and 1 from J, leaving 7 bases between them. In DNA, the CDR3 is TGTGCCAGAAGCTTGGAGGTAGCGAACACTGAAGCTTTCTTT. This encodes CARSLEVANTEAFF.